Each of the 10 T cell receptor beta chains below was sequenced from the same sample in a study of cytomegalovirus exposure and HLA in healthy donors. The protocol was immunoSEQ multiplex PCR, while the TCRdb copy is restricted to in-frame clones and leaves out a portion. The sample carries approximately 46,000 clones, 93% recorded once. The sample comprised PBMCs. These receptors originate from a woman aged 18-30 years in good health and CMV-seronegative.

The chain is built from TRBV7-6 and TRBJ1-1; the D gene is possibly TRBD1 (5 bases). Germline lookup yields CDR1 SGHVS and CDR2 FNYEAQ. This CDR3 has 15 amino acids. V lost 2 bases, J lost 2 bases, and 12 bases lay in between. The CDR3 region has the DNA TGTGCCAGCAGCTTATCAGGGATCCCCAACACTGAAGCTTTCTTT. Residues: CASSLSGIPNTEAFF.

The chain employs TRBV27 and TRBJ2-7, with TRBD1 matching 7 bases. Germline V gene lookup returns CDR1 MNHEY and CDR2 SMNVEV (reference sequence). This CDR3 has 13 residues. V was pared by 0 bases and J by 6 bases, with 2 bases of the junction left unmatched. CDR3 protein: CASSLSNRGEQYF. In nucleotides, the CDR3 is TGTGCCAGCAGTTTATCGAACAGGGGCGAGCAGTACTTC.

This rearrangement joins TRBV18 to TRBJ2-1; weak D call: TRBD2 (6 bases). Germline CDR1 KGHSH, CDR2 LQKENI. The V end lost 3 bases, the J end lost 1 base, and 7 bases lay between the germline ends. This CDR3 comprises 14 residues. The CDR3 bases are TGTGCCAGCTCACCCGGGACTTCCTACAATGAGCAGTTCTTC. Protein sequence: CASSPGTSYNEQFF.

The chain employs TRBV28 and TRBJ1-4, with D perhaps TRBD1 (6 bases). The V gene's germline CDR1 is MDHEN and CDR2 SYDVKM. The V gene lost 2 bases and the J gene lost 3 bases, with 10 bases spanning the gap. The CDR3 runs to 15 residues. CDR3 protein: CASSLGGLANEKLFF. DNA for the CDR3: TGTGCCAGCAGTTTAGGGGGCTTGGCTAATGAAAAACTGTTTTTT.

The chain uses TRBV5-4 and TRBJ1-3; D may be TRBD1 (5 bases). This CDR3 is built from 14 residues. V shed 4 bases and J shed 2 bases, with 10 bases lying between them. CDR1 and CDR2 from the germline V gene are SGHNT and YYREEE (reference sequence). As DNA, the CDR3 is TGTGCCAGCAGCATTGCGGGGGCTGGAAACACCATATATTTT. Its protein product is CASSIAGAGNTIYF.

The V gene is TRBV2, the J gene TRBJ2-2, with D unresolved. Trimming removed 6 bases at V and 4 bases at J, with 15 bases between. The CDR3 contains 15 residues. Germline V gene sequence: CDR1 SNHLY, CDR2 FYNNEI. CDR3 in amino acids: CASRVGYTSTGELFF. CDR3 DNA sequence: TGTGCCAGCAGGGTGGGCTATACCTCCACCGGGGAGCTGTTTTTT.

This sequence joins TRBV5-1 and TRBJ2-7, with TRBD1 matching 9 bases. The germline V gene encodes CDR1 SGHRS and CDR2 YFSETQ. J gave up 3 bases and V 4 bases, and 11 bases lay outside the gene matches. The CDR3 spans 16 residues. Here the CDR3 reads CASSNQPGQGSYEQYF. The CDR3 DNA is TGCGCCAGCAGCAATCAGCCGGGACAGGGAAGCTACGAGCAGTACTTC.

The rearrangement uses TRBV27 and TRBJ1-6, with 9 bases aligning to TRBD1. CDR3 length equals 16 residues. Germline V gene sequence: CDR1 MNHEY, CDR2 SMNVEV (reference sequence). V lost 4 bases and J lost 13; bases outside the gene matches: 14. CDR3 DNA sequence: TGTGCCAGCAGTTCTTCTACCGGGACAGGGCGTCGGCCCCTCCACTTT. Its translation: CASSSSTGTGRRPLHF.

The rearrangement uses TRBV6-1 and TRBJ2-1; a weak D match, TRBD2 (6 bases). CDR3 size: 15 residues. Trimming removed 3 bases from V and 2 bases from J, with 11 bases in between. Germline lookup yields CDR1 MNHNS and CDR2 SASEGT. CDR3 nucleotide sequence: TGTGCCAGCAGTGACTCGGCGGGAACCTACAATGAGCAGTTCTTC. Protein sequence: CASSDSAGTYNEQFF.

The sample holds a few counts of this clone. The gene calls are TRBV28 and TRBJ1-2; D gene ambiguous. CDR1 MDHEN and CDR2 SYDVKM come from the germline V gene. CDR3 length: 15 amino acids. Between the trimmed V and J ends, which lost 4 bases and 6 bases, there was a span of 18 bases. CDR3 loop: CASSSSRTGGDGYTF. The CDR3 DNA reads TGTGCCAGCAGTTCCTCCCGGACGGGAGGTGATGGCTACACCTTC.